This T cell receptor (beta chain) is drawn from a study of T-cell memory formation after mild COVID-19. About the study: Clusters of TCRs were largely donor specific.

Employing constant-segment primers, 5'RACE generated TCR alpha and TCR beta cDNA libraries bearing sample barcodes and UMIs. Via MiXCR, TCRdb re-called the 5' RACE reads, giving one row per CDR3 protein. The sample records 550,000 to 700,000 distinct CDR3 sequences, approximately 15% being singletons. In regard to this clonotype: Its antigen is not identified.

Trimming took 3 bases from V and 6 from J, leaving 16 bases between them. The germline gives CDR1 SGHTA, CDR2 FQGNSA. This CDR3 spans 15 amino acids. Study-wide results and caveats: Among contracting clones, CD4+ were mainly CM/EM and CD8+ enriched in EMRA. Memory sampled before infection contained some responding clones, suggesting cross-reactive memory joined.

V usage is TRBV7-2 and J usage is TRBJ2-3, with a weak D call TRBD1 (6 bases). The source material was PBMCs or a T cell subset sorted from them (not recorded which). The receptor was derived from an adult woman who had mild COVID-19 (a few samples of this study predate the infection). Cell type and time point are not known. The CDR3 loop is CASSFGLQGRDTQYF. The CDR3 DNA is TGTGCCAGCAGCTTTGGGCTTCAGGGGCGGGATACGCAGTATTTT.